The 15 T cell receptor beta chains below were found in one sample sequenced in a study of cytomegalovirus exposure and HLA in healthy donors. Primers for the PCR totalled 60 Vbeta and 13 Jbeta. Method: immunoSEQ multiplex PCR; TCRdb's copy keeps in-frame clones and lacks some. This table has approximately 170,000 clones, more than 70% appearing once. The sequencing sample was made of PBMCs. Every receptor here comes from a man aged 30-40 years in good health and CMV-seropositive.

J is TRBJ1-5 and V is TRBV6-5, with 8 positions matching TRBD1. CDR3 length equals 13 residues. In germline, CDR1 is MNHEY, CDR2 SVGAGI. The J segment lost 7 bases and the V segment lost 6 bases, leaving 5 bases of the junction unmatched. CDR3 nucleotides: TGTGCCAGCAGCGGGACAGGTCGCCAGCCCCAGCATTTT. This codes for CASSGTGRQPQHF.

The chain couples TRBV7-2 to TRBJ2-5; 8 nucleotides line up with TRBD1. The junction had 4 bases not matched to a gene; V was cut back by 5 bases and J by 2 bases. The germline V gene has CDR1 SGHTA and CDR2 FQGNSA. This CDR3 has 14 amino acids. The CDR3 region has the DNA TGTGCCAGCAGCACTAGACAGGGGCAAGAGACCCAGTACTTC. Translating gives CASSTRQGQETQYF.

This clone has only a few counts. The gene calls are TRBV5-8 and TRBJ1-5; no clear D. The V gene lost 4 bases and the J gene lost 1 base, with 12 bases spanning the gap. This CDR3 has 15 amino acids. Germline CDR1 is SGHTS and CDR2 is YDEGEE. CDR3 in amino acids: CASSPHLRSNQPQHF. The DNA for the CDR3 is TGTGCCAGCAGCCCTCACCTCCGGAGCAATCAGCCCCAGCATTTT. Using reference TRBV5-8 and TRBJ1-5 for the parts outside the CDR3, the full variable domain is EAGVTQSPTHLIKTRGQQATLRCSPISGHTSVYWYQQALGLGLQFLLWYDEGEERNRGNFPPRFSGRQFPNYSSELNVNALELEDSALYLCASSPHLRSNQPQHFGDGTRLSIL.

This clone was counted a few times. The V gene is TRBV6-6, the J gene TRBJ2-3; 8 bases line up with TRBD2. Unmatched junction bases numbered 7, after V lost 7 bases and J lost 4 bases. CDR3 length: 14 amino acids. CDR1 is MNHNY, CDR2 SVGAGI, per germline (reference sequence). The CDR3 loop is CASITGGLPDTQYF. DNA of the CDR3: TGTGCCAGCATCACGGGGGGGCTGCCAGATACGCAGTATTTT.

This sequence joins TRBV9 and TRBJ2-1, with 7 bases identical to TRBD2. This CDR3 is built from 14 residues. V lost 8 bases and J lost 4; bases outside the gene matches: 9. Looked up from germline, CDR1 is SGDLS and CDR2 is YYNGEE. Written as DNA, the CDR3 is TGTGCCAGTGGCGTAACGGGGGGATACAATGAGCAGTTCTTC. Its protein is CASGVTGGYNEQFF. The full variable domain, with the rest looked up from reference TRBV9 and TRBJ2-1, is DSGVTQTPKHLITATGQRVTLRCSPRSGDLSVYWYQQSLDQGLQFLIQYYNGEERAKGNILERFSAQQFPDLHSELNLSSLELGDSALYFCASGVTGGYNEQFFGPGTRLTVL.

In the case of this clone: Distinct nucleotide sequences in the sample also encode this CDR3. V is TRBV4-3 and J is TRBJ2-7, with 7 bases fitting TRBD1. The CDR3 runs 15 residues. The J segment lost 0 bases and the V segment lost 0 bases, leaving 2 bases of the junction unmatched. Germline V gene data show CDR1 as LGHNA and CDR2 as YSLEER. CDR3 sequence (DNA): TGCGCCAGCAGCCAAGATGCAGGGGGCTCCTACGAGCAGTACTTC. Translation: CASSQDAGGSYEQYF.

The chain couples TRBV5-1 to TRBJ2-3; D gene ambiguous. Germline V CDR1 and CDR2: SGHRS, YFSETQ. Trimming removed 0 bases at V and 4 bases at J, with 3 bases between. The CDR3 consists of 12 residues. CDR3 protein: CASSLVSDTQYF. The CDR3 coding sequence is TGCGCCAGCAGCTTGGTCTCAGATACGCAGTATTTT.

J is TRBJ2-7 and V is TRBV10-3; 7 bases agree with TRBD2. Trimming took 0 bases from V and 0 from J; bases not matched to a gene: 2. Germline V lookup: CDR1 ENHRY, CDR2 SYGVKD. CDR3 size: 15 residues. The CDR3 sequence: CAISESGGSSYEQYF. In nucleotides, the CDR3 is TGTGCCATCAGTGAGTCTGGCGGGAGCTCCTACGAGCAGTACTTC.

The chain joins TRBV10-3 to TRBJ1-1; maybe TRBD1 (5 bases). V lost 4 bases and J lost 5, with 17 bases in between. In germline, CDR1 is ENHRY, CDR2 SYGVKD. There are 15 residues in the CDR3. The CDR3 loop is CAISGLQGAGTEAFF. In DNA form, the CDR3 reads TGTGCCATCAGTGGACTGCAAGGGGCAGGGACTGAAGCTTTCTTT.

The gene calls are TRBV7-3 and TRBJ2-2, with 7 bases aligning to TRBD2. This CDR3 spans 14 amino acids. The V segment lost 8 bases and the J segment 0 bases; nucleotides outside the gene matches: 3. Germline loops: CDR1 SGHTA, CDR2 FQGTGA. The CDR3 bases are TGTGCCAGCGCAGCGGGATCGAACACCGGGGAGCTGTTTTTT. This codes for CASAAGSNTGELFF.

The chain joins TRBV27 to TRBJ2-4, with TRBD2 matching over 7 bases. J lost 1 base, V lost 3 bases, and 6 bases had no gene match. Germline loops: CDR1 MNHEY, CDR2 SMNVEV (reference sequence). The CDR3 is 16 residues long. DNA of the CDR3: TGTGCCAGCAGTTTGGGGGGGTCGTATGCCAAAAACATTCAGTACTTC. This translates into CASSLGGSYAKNIQYF.

This chain uses TRBV11-2 with TRBJ1-2; D may be TRBD1 (5 bases). The CDR3 loop spans 15 amino acids. CDR1 SGHAT and CDR2 FQNNGV come from the germline V gene. Trimming left V 4 bases short and J 4 bases short, with 16 bases between. The CDR3 DNA is TGTGCCAGCAGCTCATCTACAGGACGCGGCTATGGCTACACCTTC. Protein product: CASSSSTGRGYGYTF.

The chain couples TRBV13 to TRBJ2-1, with TRBD1 as a possible D gene (5 bases). Trimming took off 2 bases at V and 0 bases at J, with 11 bases between the two ends. This CDR3 is 16 amino acids long. Per the germline V gene, CDR1 is PRHDT and CDR2 is FYEKMQ (reference sequence). CDR3 DNA sequence: TGTGCCAGCAGCTTAAGGGGCAAGGGCTCCTACAATGAGCAGTTCTTC. Its translation is CASSLRGKGSYNEQFF.

V usage is TRBV27 and J usage is TRBJ2-5; 7 bases match TRBD2. The J call may be in error: the DNA end matches TRBJ2-7 better. Germline CDR1 and CDR2: MNHEY and SMNVEV (reference sequence). The CDR3 is 13 residues long. CDR3 in amino acids: CASSLRGTYEQYF. CDR3 coding DNA: TGTGCCAGCAGTTTGCGGGGGACCTACGAGCAGTACTTC.

The chain has TRBV30 and TRBJ1-4, with D perhaps TRBD1 (5 bases). The CDR3 is 15 amino acids. Between the trimmed V and J ends, which lost 2 bases and 8 bases, there was a span of 18 bases. Looked up from germline, CDR1 is GTSNPN and CDR2 is SVGIG (reference sequence). CDR3: CAWSRRGRGGEKLFF. The CDR3 bases are TGTGCCTGGAGTAGAAGAGGTAGGGGAGGGGAAAAACTGTTTTTT.